This T cell receptor (beta chain) was sequenced in a study of blood T cell repertoires in COVID-19 (dated by TCRdb to between 2020 and 2021). Broadly, across the study: Collaborator samples came from the United States, Italy and Spain and covered acute and convalescent phases of COVID-19. The dataset comprised deeply sampled blood TCRbeta repertoires from subjects exposed to, actively infected with, or recovered from COVID-19. The repertoires were made available in a free public database intended to serve as a resource for research on the immune response to SARS-CoV-2. The samples were drawn from two sources: the first 160 participants of the ongoing ImmuneRACE study, and 1,200 or so subjects contributed by 6 global collaborators. The prospective study material was composed of cDNA or gDNA derived from T cells, B-cell-depleted T cells, or PBMCs. Sample metadata almost always included a de-identified subject ID, COVID-19 status, age in years and sex. Where HLA class I and class II types were available, the types were taken from metadata supplied by the sample provider, not from assay-based typing. The research as a whole found: The quantity of clinical and demographic metadata differed by source and by participant and was supplied without curation.

The collaborating institutions used their own protocols to collect whole blood in K2EDTA tubes. Collaborator samples were shipped for TCRbeta analysis as frozen whole blood, isolated PBMCs, or DNA extracted from either sample type. TCRbeta CDR3 regions were amplified from genomic DNA by means of the immunoSEQ Assay, a bias-controlled multiplex PCR. As for how the authors treated the data: Within the assay, amplification of reference gene primers was used to estimate how many nucleated cells each sample contained. To quantify the absolute abundance of each unique TCRbeta CDR3 rearrangement, sequence reads were collapsed and filtered. Productive Simpson clonality was computed per sample as the square root of Simpson's diversity index over productive rearrangements. TCRdb took over this immuneACCESS table, retaining in-frame rearrangements with V and J assigned. Such tables are incomplete; in checked studies, under half of the missing clones stem from an unresolved V gene, and the remainder is unexplained. V and J calls and clone size follow that table, whereas D and trimming were derived from the DNA. Counted in this sample were 200,000 or so clones; about nine tenths of them appeared once. The ten biggest clones cover 1.5% to 2% of the sample.

CDR1 and CDR2 were assigned from the germline V gene as KGHSH and LQKENI. V is reduced by 3 bases and J by 3 bases, leaving a spacing of 10 bases between them. Its CDR3 holds 14 amino acids, cysteine through phenylalanine. Only the CDR3 DNA stays, 42 bases, in frame from base 1. This clone was observed once. The specificity of this receptor is unknown. No much larger clonotype is one base removed from it; base qualities were not supplied. What was sequenced was peripheral blood. The chain links TRBV18 with TRBJ2-3; a tentative D call is TRBD2 (6 bases match). The receptor's source is a man between 65 and 85 years old with acute or convalescent COVID-19. The bases read TGTGCCAGCTCACCCCTCGGGAGTACAGATACGCAGTATTTT. The resulting protein is CASSPLGSTDTQYF.